These 6 T cell receptor beta chains share one sample of origin, sequenced in a study of blood T cell repertoires in COVID-19. Sequencing was performed with immunoSEQ multiplex PCR; in TCRdb, only in-frame clones are kept and a portion is missing. Altogether a few hundred thousand clones are present, less than 95% being singletons, with the ten largest covering more than 0.55%. Sequenced: PBMCs or T cells enriched from blood (not recorded which). The receptors come from a young man who had recovered from COVID-19.

This clone has just one count. The rearrangement links TRBV2 to TRBJ2-2, with D possibly being TRBD1 (5 bases). The CDR3 is 15 residues long. The V gene's germline CDR1 is SNHLY and CDR2 FYNNEI. Trimming removed 4 bases from V and 0 bases from J, with 9 bases in between. The CDR3 nucleotides are TGTGCCAGCAGTGTAACAGGACCGAACACCGGGGAGCTGTTTTTT. Protein: CASSVTGPNTGELFF.

This chain uses TRBV3-1 (or the pseudogene TRBV3-2) with TRBJ1-6, with a tentative D call TRBD1 (5 bases). Germline V lookup: CDR1 LGHDT, CDR2 YNNKEL (reference sequence). The CDR3 consists of 16 residues. V lost 4 bases, J lost 0 bases, and 10 bases lay in between. The CDR3 protein is CASSPQGSSYNSPLHF. As DNA, the CDR3 is TGTGCCAGCAGCCCGCAGGGTAGCTCCTATAATTCACCCCTCCACTTT.

This chain connects TRBV6-8 to TRBJ2-3; 7 bases map to TRBD2. Germline CDR1 reads MNHGY; CDR2 reads SAAAGT. The CDR3 contains 17 residues. Germline trimming cut 7 bases from V and 2 bases from J; bases unmatched to any gene: 15. The chain's CDR3 is CASTPPFGTKNTDTQYF. CDR3 sequence (DNA): TGTGCCAGCACCCCCCCGTTCGGGACTAAAAACACAGATACGCAGTATTTT.

The V gene is TRBV6-5, the J gene TRBJ1-2, with 7 bases identical to TRBD1. This CDR3 is built from 15 residues. V trimming: 6 bases; J trimming: 8 bases; junction bases outside the gene matches: 15. Germline V gives CDR1 MNHEY, CDR2 SVGAGI. The CDR3 DNA sequence: TGTGCCAGCAGCCAAACAGGGGTGGAATACGACGGCTACACCTTC. Protein product: CASSQTGVEYDGYTF.

The gene calls are TRBV14 and TRBJ1-2; D might be TRBD1 (5 bases). The CDR3 is 13 residues long. Germline loops: CDR1 SGHDN, CDR2 FVKESK. With 2 bases removed from V and 6 bases from J, the gap between germline ends came to 10 bases. CDR3 sequence reads: CASSQRQLNGYTF. As DNA, the CDR3 is TGTGCCAGCAGCCAAAGACAGTTGAATGGCTACACCTTC.

This clone appeared a single time. This chain uses TRBV19 with TRBJ1-2; 8 positions agree with TRBD1. Germline trimming cut 10 bases from V and 0 bases from J; bases unmatched to any gene: 7. The CDR3 extends over 14 amino acids. Germline V gene sequence: CDR1 LNHDA, CDR2 SQIVND (reference sequence). CDR3 DNA sequence: TGTGCCACAGGACAGGGAAAGTCTAACTATGGCTACACCTTC. The encoded protein is CATGQGKSNYGYTF.